The clone carrying this TCR beta chain has a count of ten or more. This sample was included in a study of blood T cells in healthy people across ages. The germline CDR1 and CDR2 sequences are DFQATT and SNEGSKA (reference sequence). V gave up 3 bases and J gave up 5 bases, with 20 bases separating them. This CDR3 is 16 amino acids long. Sample-barcoded 5' priming and a J-beta primer mix drove a second PCR of about 6 to 12 cycles. TCRdb re-called the 5' RACE reads through MiXCR, storing one row per CDR3 protein. The sample lists over 1,200,000 distinct CDR3 sequences, roughly 59% occurring once. The receptor's source is a man aged 18 to 35 in good health. This rearrangement joins TRBV20-1 to TRBJ2-1; D not resolved. Sequenced sample: blood. The CDR3 sequence: CSASIRLIKTNNEQFF. The CDR3 bases are TGCAGTGCTAGCATCAGGCTAATAAAAACCAACAATGAGCAGTTCTTC.